The rows below give T cell receptor beta chains drawn from one sample of a study of T cells after yellow fever vaccination. TCRdb analysed the 5' RACE reads with MiXCR anew, one entry per CDR3 protein. Of 550,000 to 750,000 distinct CDR3 sequences in the sample, 13% were seen once. The sequences come from PBMCs, collected on the day of the yellow fever booster vaccination. These receptors all stem from a man in his thirties or forties who received the YFV17D yellow fever vaccine. Both conserved end residues are part of each CDR3. A D gene is named only where the DNA matches it firmly. Expanded clones get a size class; other rows say once, few or many, or leave the size out.

abundance: few
j_gene: TRBJ2-1
v_gene: TRBV5-3
d_gene: TRBD2
CDR3nt: TGTGCCCGACTAGACAGGAATATACCGGGACTAGCGGGTAATGAGCAGTTCTTC
CDR3aa: CARLDRNIPGLAGNEQFF

abundance: NA
j_gene: TRBJ2-7
v_gene: TRBV7-2
d_gene: TRBD1
CDR3nt: TGTGCCAGCAGCTTAACACAGGGGATCTACGAGCAGTACTTC
CDR3aa: CASSLTQGIYEQYF

abundance: NA
j_gene: TRBJ2-6
v_gene: TRBV14
d_gene: NA
CDR3nt: TGTGCCAGCAGCCAAGACCTCCGGCTCTCTGGGGCCAACGTCCTGACTTTC
CDR3aa: CASSQDLRLSGANVLTF

abundance: few
j_gene: TRBJ2-7
v_gene: TRBV27
d_gene: NA
CDR3nt: TGTGCCAGCAGTCCTCGCAGGGAGGACTGGAAGCAGTACTTC
CDR3aa: CASSPRREDWKQYF

abundance: NA
j_gene: TRBJ2-7
v_gene: TRBV6-2/TRBV6-3
d_gene: TRBD2
CDR3nt: TGTGCCAGCAACATAGCGGGAGGGCCTGGGGACGAGCAGTACTTC
CDR3aa: CASNIAGGPGDEQYF

abundance: few
j_gene: TRBJ2-7
v_gene: TRBV7-9
d_gene: NA
CDR3nt: TGTGCCAGCAGCTTAGCCTTAAATGAGGCCTACGAGCAGTACTTC
CDR3aa: CASSLALNEAYEQYF

abundance: NA
j_gene: TRBJ2-7
v_gene: TRBV6-5
d_gene: TRBD1
CDR3nt: TGTGCCAGCAGTTATCCTGGACAGGGCCACCTTACCTACGAGCAGTACTTC
CDR3aa: CASSYPGQGHLTYEQYF

abundance: few
j_gene: TRBJ1-6
v_gene: TRBV5-1
d_gene: NA
CDR3nt: TGCGCCAGCAGCTTGTTGACGGCAGGGGATAATTCACCCCTCCACTTT
CDR3aa: CASSLLTAGDNSPLHF

abundance: few
j_gene: TRBJ2-7
v_gene: TRBV7-9
d_gene: NA
CDR3nt: TGTGCCAGCAGCCCGAGGGGTGGAGGCAAAGCCTACGAGCAGTACTTC
CDR3aa: CASSPRGGGKAYEQYF

abundance: NA
j_gene: TRBJ2-1
v_gene: TRBV11-2
d_gene: TRBD2
CDR3nt: TGTGCCAGCAGCCCCTGGGTCCTAGCGGGAGGGCAGTTCTTC
CDR3aa: CASSPWVLAGGQFF

abundance: few
j_gene: TRBJ1-5
v_gene: TRBV5-6
d_gene: TRBD1
CDR3nt: TGTGCCAGCAGCTTGTTCGGACAGGGTGGCAATCAGCCCCAGCATTTT
CDR3aa: CASSLFGQGGNQPQHF

abundance: NA
j_gene: TRBJ1-5
v_gene: TRBV6-1
d_gene: NA
CDR3nt: TGTGCCAGCGGCAGGGCCCACAATCAGCCCCAGCATTTT
CDR3aa: CASGRAHNQPQHF

abundance: NA
j_gene: TRBJ2-1
v_gene: TRBV5-1
d_gene: NA
CDR3nt: TGCGCCAGCAGCTTGGCCGTACAGGGCTTCAATGAGCAGTTCTTC
CDR3aa: CASSLAVQGFNEQFF

abundance: NA
j_gene: TRBJ2-2
v_gene: TRBV27
d_gene: TRBD2
CDR3nt: TGTGCCAGCAGTAGACTAGCCATTAACACCGGGGAGCTGTTTTTT
CDR3aa: CASSRLAINTGELFF

abundance: NA
j_gene: TRBJ2-3
v_gene: TRBV18
d_gene: NA
CDR3nt: TGTGCCAGCTCACCACGATCGAGCGGAGGCACAGATACGCAGTATTTT
CDR3aa: CASSPRSSGGTDTQYF

abundance: few
j_gene: TRBJ2-5
v_gene: TRBV23-1
d_gene: NA
CDR3nt: TGCGCCAGCAGTCGGACAGAGGGGGAGACCCAGTACTTC
CDR3aa: CASSRTEGETQYF

abundance: NA
j_gene: TRBJ1-1
v_gene: TRBV7-2
d_gene: NA
CDR3nt: TGTGCCAGCAGCTTAGCGGGACCAGCTGACCCCGAAGCTTTCTTT
CDR3aa: CASSLAGPADPEAFF

abundance: many
j_gene: TRBJ2-1
v_gene: TRBV23-1
d_gene: TRBD2
CDR3nt: TGCGCCAGCAGTCGAGAGACTAGCGGAAACAATGAGCAGTTCTTC
CDR3aa: CASSRETSGNNEQFF

abundance: few
j_gene: TRBJ2-1
v_gene: TRBV12-3/TRBV12-4
d_gene: NA
CDR3nt: TGTGCCAGCAGTTTCTTAGGGAGTCCTGACCCTGAGCAGTTCTTC
CDR3aa: CASSFLGSPDPEQFF

abundance: few
j_gene: TRBJ2-7
v_gene: TRBV7-2
d_gene: TRBD2
CDR3nt: TGTGCCAGCAGCCAAATAGCGGGAGGGGGCTACGAGCAGTACTTC
CDR3aa: CASSQIAGGGYEQYF

abundance: NA
j_gene: TRBJ2-3
v_gene: TRBV6-1
d_gene: NA
CDR3nt: TGTGCCAGTCAGCTGGCGGGGCGCACAGATACGCAGTATTTT
CDR3aa: CASQLAGRTDTQYF